These 28 T cell receptor beta chains were sequenced from one sample in a study of regulatory T cells in long-lasting Graves disease. For TCR beta, libraries came from iRepertoire HTBI primers and Arm-PCR of CDR3 regions. TCRdb used MiXCR to reprocess the multiplex PCR reads, holding one entry per CDR3 protein. The sample consists of more than 400,000 distinct CDR3 sequences, roughly 17% of them appearing once. Regarding time point: newly diagnosed GD, antithyroid drugs for less than 3 months. PBMC RNA was the source of the TCR library. In addition, the sample was reused for a study of T cells in Graves' hyperthyroidism and ophthalmopathy.

This specimen consisted of peripheral blood mononuclear cells (PBMCs), obtained at new diagnosis, from a patient treated with antithyroid drugs. The receptors here all came from a woman in her twenties or thirties with Graves disease.

This clonotype was recorded at least ten times. V usage is TRBV11-2 and J usage is TRBJ2-1; no clear D gene. This CDR3 has 12 residues. Per the germline V gene, CDR1 is SGHAT and CDR2 is FQNNGV. V dropped 0 bases and J dropped 6 bases, with 3 bases sitting between them. The CDR3 protein is CASSLEANEQFF. CDR3 in DNA: TGTGCCAGCAGCTTAGAGGCCAATGAGCAGTTCTTC.

The chain couples TRBV7-2 to TRBJ2-3; D is perhaps TRBD2 (5 bases). V was clipped by 1 base and J by 3 bases, with 17 bases between them. Germline V gene data show CDR1 as SGHTA and CDR2 as FQGNSA. The CDR3 contains 17 residues. The CDR3 protein is CASSLEVVLGLTDTQYF. CDR3 coding DNA: TGTGCCAGCAGCTTAGAAGTCGTACTAGGGTTGACAGATACGCAGTATTTT.

The V and J genes are TRBV3-1 and TRBJ2-5; 8 bases are shared with TRBD2. Germline lookup yields CDR1 LGHDT and CDR2 YNNKEL (reference sequence). The CDR3 covers 19 residues. Trimming at V came to 5 bases and at J to 3 bases, leaving 20 bases not matched to a gene. The CDR3 region is CASSVSFWVERESKETQYF. CDR3 in DNA: TGTGCCAGCAGCGTCAGTTTTTGGGTCGAGCGGGAGTCCAAAGAGACCCAGTACTTC.

This clonotype has ten or more counts. The chain uses TRBV6-2 or TRBV6-3 and TRBJ2-7, with 8 bases that match TRBD1. Germline CDR1 MNHEY, CDR2 SVGEGT. The trim removed 2 bases at V and 0 bases at J, leaving 0 bases unmatched. The CDR3 contains 14 residues. The DNA of the CDR3 is TGTGCCAGCAGTTACCAGGGGGCCTCCTACGAGCAGTACTTC. Translation: CASSYQGASYEQYF.

This clonotype was detected many times. The chain combines TRBV11-2 with TRBJ2-1, with no clear D. The CDR3 is 13 residues long. Germline V gene sequence: CDR1 SGHAT, CDR2 FQNNGV. V was pared by 2 bases and J by 3 bases, with 5 bases between. The CDR3 loop is CASSLSFYNEQFF. CDR3 sequence (DNA): TGTGCCAGCAGCTTAAGTTTCTACAATGAGCAGTTCTTC.

This clonotype was seen repeatedly, ten times or more. The chain joins TRBV20-1 to TRBJ2-3; D is perhaps TRBD2 (6 bases). CDR3 length equals 18 residues. Trimming removed 3 bases from V and 3 bases from J, with 25 bases in between. Germline V lookup: CDR1 DFQATT, CDR2 SNEGSKA (reference sequence). The CDR3 spells CSARGMRTTTATTDTQYF. CDR3 in DNA: TGCAGTGCTAGGGGTATGAGGACTACTACGGCTACGACAGATACGCAGTATTTT.

This clonotype was counted only a few times. The gene calls are TRBV18 and TRBJ1-4; D not certain. This CDR3 comprises 16 residues. Germline V gives CDR1 KGHSH, CDR2 LQKENI. V lost 0 bases and J 1 base, leaving 9 bases between the germline ends. Here the CDR3 reads CASSPPNQVTNEKLFF. CDR3 coding DNA: TGTGCCAGCTCACCACCGAACCAAGTAACTAATGAAAAACTGTTTTTT. Together with reference TRBV18 and TRBJ1-4, the CDR3 gives the full variable domain: NAGVMQNPRHLVRRRGQEARLRCSPMKGHSHVYWYRQLPEEGLKFMVYLQKENIIDESGMPKERFSAEFPKEGPSILRIQQVVRGDSAAYFCASSPPNQVTNEKLFFGSGTQLSVL.

This clonotype was picked up many times. The chain has TRBV6-1 and TRBJ1-1; 8 positions agree with TRBD1. This CDR3 has 14 residues. The V gene end was trimmed by 7 bases and the J gene end by 1 base; junction bases not matched to a gene: 5. In germline, CDR1 is MNHNS, CDR2 SASEGT. CDR3 protein: CASMHRGWNTEAFF. CDR3 nucleotide sequence: TGTGCCAGCATGCACAGGGGGTGGAACACTGAAGCTTTCTTT.

For this clonotype: This may be a read error, as it is one base from a much larger clone. The V call is TRBV28, the J call TRBJ1-1; 8 bases map to TRBD1. The CDR3 length is 16 residues. Germline V lookup: CDR1 MDHEN, CDR2 SYDVKM. In nucleotides, the CDR3 is TGTGCCAGCAGTCGCTATGCGTCAGGGGGCCCCCCAGAAGCTCTCTTT. As protein: CASSRYASGGPPEALF.

This clonotype occurred many times. This sequence joins TRBV10-3 and TRBJ2-1; 12 nucleotides align to TRBD2. With 0 bases clipped from V and 4 bases from J, the junction kept 1 base outside the gene matches. CDR1 and CDR2 (germline): ENHRY, SYGVKD. This CDR3 is 16 amino acids long. The CDR3 spells CAISESLAGGYNEQFF. The CDR3 bases are TGTGCCATCAGTGAGTCCCTAGCGGGAGGGTACAATGAGCAGTTCTTC.

The CDR3 region is CASSQDQGLGTQYF. The DNA of the CDR3 is TGTGCCAGCAGCCAAGATCAGGGTCTGGGCACGCAGTATTTT. The rearrangement uses TRBV14 and TRBJ2-3; D might be TRBD1 (5 bases). The CDR3 has 14 residues. Germline-derived CDR1 and CDR2 are SGHDN and FVKESK. Trimming removed 0 bases from V and 9 bases from J, with 13 bases in between.

This clonotype was recorded many times. The J gene is TRBJ2-5, the V gene TRBV2; 7 nucleotides agree with TRBD2. J lost 2 bases, V lost 8 bases, and 11 bases had no gene match. Germline V gene data show CDR1 as SNHLY and CDR2 as FYNNEI. This CDR3 contains 15 residues. The CDR3 coding sequence is TGTGCCAGCGGAGGGTCCGGGACTATACAAGAGACCCAGTACTTC. Its translation: CASGGSGTIQETQYF.

This clonotype was seen many times. The J gene is TRBJ2-1, the V gene TRBV29-1, with 9 nucleotides matching TRBD2. The V segment lost 6 bases and the J segment 2 bases; nucleotides outside the gene matches: 5. This CDR3 has 14 residues. CDR1 is SQVTM, CDR2 ANQGSEA, per germline. In DNA form, the CDR3 reads TGCAGCGTCCTTAGCGGGAGCACCTACAATGAGCAGTTCTTC. Translation: CSVLSGSTYNEQFF.

This clonotype was recorded many times. The V call is TRBV7-2, the J call TRBJ2-1, with 7 bases identical to TRBD2. Germline V CDR1 and CDR2: SGHTA, FQGNSA. V trimming: 5 bases; J trimming: 4 bases; junction bases outside the gene matches: 8. This CDR3 is built from 15 residues. Written as DNA, the CDR3 is TGTGCCAGCAGCGACGGACTAGGGTCATACAATGAGCAGTTCTTC. It is translated as CASSDGLGSYNEQFF. Full variable domain (rest looked up from reference TRBV7-2 and TRBJ2-1): GAGVSQSPSNKVTEKGKDVELRCDPISGHTALYWYRQSLGQGLEFLIYFQGNSAPDKSGLPSDRFSAERTGGSVSTLTIQRTQQEDSAVYLCASSDGLGSYNEQFFGPGTRLTVL.

This clonotype was observed many times. The chain carries TRBV28 and TRBJ2-1, with TRBD1 identical over 7 bases. CDR1 and CDR2 from the germline V gene are MDHEN and SYDVKM. V lost 5 bases and J lost 14; bases outside the gene matches: 15. The CDR3 is 14 residues long. The CDR3: CASSRTGRTSAEFF. The CDR3 DNA is TGTGCCAGCAGTCGGACAGGCCGGACCTCCGCGGAGTTCTTC.

This clonotype was observed a handful of times. A much larger clone sits a single nucleotide away, making a read error possible. The chain recombines TRBV7-3 with TRBJ1-5, with 7 bases aligning to TRBD1. CDR1 is SGHTA and CDR2 is FQGTGA in the germline V gene. The CDR3 length is 14 residues. This chain's CDR3 is CASSLTGSNRPQHF. The CDR3 DNA follows: TGTGCCAGCAGCCTGACAGGGAGCAATCGGCCCCAGCATTTT.

This clonotype was observed at least ten times. The rearrangement links TRBV20-1 to TRBJ1-1; perhaps TRBD1 as D (6 bases). V lost 0 bases, J lost 7 bases, and 21 bases lay in between. This CDR3 comprises 16 residues. Germline lookup yields CDR1 DFQATT and CDR2 SNEGSKA (reference sequence). In DNA form, the CDR3 reads TGCAGTGCTAGAGATTGGAACGGGGGGACACTATATGAAGCTTTCTTT. Translating it yields CSARDWNGGTLYEAFF.

This clonotype was detected many times. CDR3 sequence reads: CASSLVAGGPTGELFF. DNA for the CDR3: TGTGCCAGCAGCTTAGTAGCGGGAGGGCCGACCGGGGAGCTGTTTTTT. The chain carries TRBV7-2 and TRBJ2-2, with 11 bases lining up with TRBD2. Germline V lookup: CDR1 SGHTA, CDR2 FQGNSA. The CDR3 has 16 residues. The V and J ends lost 1 base and 5 bases, in that order; junction bases with no gene match: 3.

This clonotype was counted at least ten times. V gene TRBV10-3 combines with J gene TRBJ1-5; 9 bases agree with TRBD1. CDR1 ENHRY and CDR2 SYGVKD come from the germline V gene. This CDR3 comprises 16 residues. V was clipped by 5 bases and J by 0 bases; unmatched bases: 5. The CDR3 region is CAISRDRDYSNQPQHF. For the CDR3, the DNA is TGTGCCATCAGTCGGGACAGGGACTATAGCAATCAGCCCCAGCATTTT.

This clonotype was recorded at least ten times. J is TRBJ2-7 and V is TRBV20-1; the match to TRBD1 covers 7 bases. V lost 3 bases, J lost 2 bases, and 7 bases stayed unmatched. Germline CDR1 and CDR2: DFQATT and SNEGSKA (reference sequence). The CDR3 length is 14 residues. The CDR3 protein is CSASYRGPTYEQYF. The CDR3 DNA sequence: TGCAGTGCTAGCTACAGGGGCCCAACCTACGAGCAGTACTTC.

This chain connects TRBV12-3 or TRBV12-4 to TRBJ2-6; unclear D gene. V lost 2 bases to trimming and J lost 12 bases, with 14 bases between them. The CDR3 consists of 14 residues. The CDR3 nucleotides read TGTGCCAGCAGTTTACAGGCCGCATCCCCCGTCCTGACTTTC. Translation gives CASSLQAASPVLTF.

This chain connects TRBV19 to TRBJ2-1; D possibly matches TRBD1 or TRBD2 (5 bases each). Germline V CDR1 and CDR2: LNHDA, SQIVND (reference sequence). Between the trimmed V and J ends, which lost 0 bases and 3 bases, there was a span of 9 bases. The CDR3 contains 15 residues. CDR3: CASSIDGAGYNEQFF. CDR3 nucleotide sequence: TGTGCCAGTAGTATAGACGGGGCCGGCTACAATGAGCAGTTCTTC.

This clonotype was seen many times. The chain uses TRBV25-1 and TRBJ2-6, with a weak D call TRBD1 (5 bases). Germline lookup yields CDR1 MGHDK and CDR2 SYGVNS. The CDR3 is 16 amino acids. Between the trimmed V and J ends, which lost 7 bases and 0 bases, there was a span of 13 bases. The CDR3 loop reads CASTGSGHSGANVLTF. The CDR3 region has the DNA TGTGCCAGCACAGGATCAGGGCACTCTGGGGCCAACGTCCTGACTTTC. Variable domain in full (rest from reference TRBV25-1 and TRBJ2-6): EADIYQTPRYLVIGTGKKITLECSQTMGHDKMYWYQQDPGMELHLIHYSYGVNSTEKGDLSSESTVSRIRTEHFPLTLESARPSHTSQYLCASTGSGHSGANVLTFGAGSRLTVL.

Turning to this clonotype: Just one base apart from a much larger clone, this may be a read error. V is TRBV3-1 and J is TRBJ2-3, with TRBD2 identical over 7 bases. Germline V gives CDR1 LGHDT, CDR2 YNNKEL (reference sequence). The CDR3 loop spans 15 amino acids. Trimming cost V 5 bases and J 9 bases; bases outside gene matches: 14. CDR3 loop: CASSYKGLVSATQYF. The DNA for the CDR3 is TGTGCCAGCAGCTATAAAGGACTAGTAAGCGCCACGCAGTATTTT.

This clonotype was seen only a few times. The chain uses TRBV6-1 and TRBJ1-5, with 7 bases identical to TRBD1. Germline trimming cut 10 bases from V and 6 bases from J; bases unmatched to any gene: 6. Germline CDR1 is MNHNS and CDR2 is SASEGT. CDR3 length equals 12 residues. The CDR3 reads CAIKGAGQPQHF. The CDR3, as DNA: TGTGCCATCAAGGGGGCTGGTCAGCCCCAGCATTTT.

The sample holds many counts of this clonotype. This chain joins TRBV5-1 and TRBJ1-5; D is possibly TRBD1 (6 bases). Germline-derived CDR1 and CDR2 are SGHRS and YFSETQ. V lost 4 bases, J lost 3 bases, and 14 bases lay in between. This CDR3 has 15 amino acids. Here the CDR3 DNA reads TGCGCCAGCAGCGGGGGGCTTGGGACCAATCAGCCCCAGCATTTT. Its protein product is CASSGGLGTNQPQHF. The variable domain in full, with the rest retrieved from reference TRBV5-1 and TRBJ1-5, is KAGVTQTPRYLIKTRGQQVTLSCSPISGHRSVSWYQQTPGQGLQFLFEYFSETQRNKGNFPGRFSGRQFSNSRSEMNVSTLELGDSALYLCASSGGLGTNQPQHFGDGTRLSIL.

On this clonotype: This could be a read error, since a much larger clone is one nucleotide away. The rearrangement uses TRBV29-1 and TRBJ2-7, with a tentative D call TRBD2 (6 bases). The germline V gene has CDR1 SQVTM and CDR2 ANQGSEA. The CDR3 totals 13 residues. Trimming pared 5 bases from V and 4 bases from J, leaving 15 bases between. CDR3 bases: TGCAGCGTTAGACTGGGAGGCCGATACGAGCAGTACTTC. This gives the protein CSVRLGGRYEQYF.

This clonotype has a handful of counts. The chain carries TRBV12-3 or TRBV12-4 and TRBJ2-4; D possibly corresponds to TRBD2 (7 bases). The CDR3 sequence is 15 residues long. V was pared by 6 bases and J by 9 bases, with 21 bases between. The CDR3 bases are TGTGCCAGCAGCAAAGGAGGGGGGGCTGGTAGCATTCAGTACTTC. Translation: CASSKGGGAGSIQYF.